Detailed here is one T cell receptor (beta chain). These data originate in a study of metastatic and nonmetastatic thyroid tumors. Through MiXCR, TCRdb re-clonotyped the PCR reads. The sample has 13,000 or so clones; almost 30% are singletons. The CDR3 runs 15 residues. The J segment lost 5 bases and the V segment lost 4 bases, leaving 4 bases of the junction unmatched. Germline CDR1 SQVTM, CDR2 ANQGSEA. There were no patients who had received any treatment before thyroid surgery. This clonotype was sampled from a female donor with papillary thyroid cancer or a benign thyroid nodule (not recorded which). Some clones in this sample may be carry-over from other donors' samples. J is TRBJ2-3 and V is TRBV29-1, with 15 bases identical to TRBD2. The sample comprised blood. CDR3 sequence reads: CSVAGLAGGQDTQYF. CDR3 DNA: TGCAGCGTTGCGGGACTAGCGGGAGGTCAAGATACGCAGTATTTT.